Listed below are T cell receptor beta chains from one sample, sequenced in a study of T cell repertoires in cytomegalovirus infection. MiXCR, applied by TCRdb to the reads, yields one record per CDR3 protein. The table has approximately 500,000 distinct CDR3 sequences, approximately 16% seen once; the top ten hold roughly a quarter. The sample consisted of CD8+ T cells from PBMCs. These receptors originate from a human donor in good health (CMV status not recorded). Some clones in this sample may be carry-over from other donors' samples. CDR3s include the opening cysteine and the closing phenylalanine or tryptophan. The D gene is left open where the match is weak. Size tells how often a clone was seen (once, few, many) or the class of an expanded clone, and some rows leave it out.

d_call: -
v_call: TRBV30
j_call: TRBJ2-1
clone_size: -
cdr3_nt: TGTGCCTGGAGTGTAGGGTCGAGCTCCTACAATGAGCAGTTCTTC
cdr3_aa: CAWSVGSSSYNEQFF

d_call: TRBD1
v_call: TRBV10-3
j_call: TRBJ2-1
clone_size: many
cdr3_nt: TGTGCCATCAGGGTTACCGGGACAGGGGGAAATGAGCAGTTCTTC
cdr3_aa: CAIRVTGTGGNEQFF

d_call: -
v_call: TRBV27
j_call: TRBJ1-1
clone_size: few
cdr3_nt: -
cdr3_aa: CASSSSTGVATEAFF

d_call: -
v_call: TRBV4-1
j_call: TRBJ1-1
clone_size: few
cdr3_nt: TGCGCCAGCAGCCATCCGACGGACCGAAAAGGGACTGAAGCTTTCTTT
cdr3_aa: CASSHPTDRKGTEAFF

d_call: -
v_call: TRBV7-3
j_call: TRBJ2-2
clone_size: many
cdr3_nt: TGTGCCAGCAGCCCGGGGACCGGGGAGCTGTTTTTT
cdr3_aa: CASSPGTGELFF

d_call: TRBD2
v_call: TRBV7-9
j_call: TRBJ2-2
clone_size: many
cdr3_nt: TGTGCCAGCAGCTTTACTAGCGGGAGGGCTAACACCGGGGAGCTGTTTTTT
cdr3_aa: CASSFTSGRANTGELFF

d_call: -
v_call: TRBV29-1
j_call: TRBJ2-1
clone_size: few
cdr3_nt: TGCAGCGTTGTTACCCTAGCGACCCCATACAATGAGCAGTTCTTC
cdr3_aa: CSVVTLATPYNEQFF

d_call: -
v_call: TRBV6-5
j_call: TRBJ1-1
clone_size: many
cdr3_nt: TGTGCCAGCAGTTATATTGGGAACACTGAAGCTTTCTTT
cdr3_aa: CASSYIGNTEAFF

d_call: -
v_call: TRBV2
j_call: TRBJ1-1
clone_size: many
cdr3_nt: TGTGCTTGCAACGGCAGGGAAAACACTGAAGCTTTCTTT
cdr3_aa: CACNGRENTEAFF

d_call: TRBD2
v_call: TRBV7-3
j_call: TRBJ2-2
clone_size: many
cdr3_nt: TGTGCCAGCAGCCCCCCCCCCCTACTAGCGGGGTCCACCGGGGAGCTGTTTTTT
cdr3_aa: CASSPPPLLAGSTGELFF

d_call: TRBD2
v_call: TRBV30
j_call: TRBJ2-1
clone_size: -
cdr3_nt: TGTGCCTGGAGTCAATTGACTAGCGGGAGGGCCGAGCAGTTCTTC
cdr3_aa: CAWSQLTSGRAEQFF

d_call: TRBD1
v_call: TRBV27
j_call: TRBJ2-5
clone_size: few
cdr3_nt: TGTGCCAGCAGCCCCGGGACAGGGGAAGGCGAGACCCAGTACTTC
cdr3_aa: CASSPGTGEGETQYF

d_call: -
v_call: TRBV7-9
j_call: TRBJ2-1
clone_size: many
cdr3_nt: TGTGCCAGCAGCTTAGCCGGACGGCCAGCGGCCGAGCAGTTCTTC
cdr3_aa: CASSLAGRPAAEQFF

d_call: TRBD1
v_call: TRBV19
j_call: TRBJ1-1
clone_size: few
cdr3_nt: TGTGCCAGTAGCGCATGGACAGGGAGGGAGGAAACTGAAGCTTTCTTT
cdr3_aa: CASSAWTGREETEAFF

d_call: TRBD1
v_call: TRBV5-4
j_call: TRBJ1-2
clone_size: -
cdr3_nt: TGTGCCAGCAGCCTGGGGTCCTCCGGGACAGGGGTGAGCTATGGCTACACCTTC
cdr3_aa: CASSLGSSGTGVSYGYTF

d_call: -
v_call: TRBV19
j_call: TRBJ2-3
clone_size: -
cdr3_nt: TGTGCCATATCGGGGTTTAGCGGAGATACGCAGTATTTT
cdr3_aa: CAISGFSGDTQYF

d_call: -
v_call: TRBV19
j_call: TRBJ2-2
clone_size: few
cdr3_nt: TGTGCCAGTAGGGAGGACACCGGGGAGCTGTTTTTT
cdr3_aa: CASREDTGELFF

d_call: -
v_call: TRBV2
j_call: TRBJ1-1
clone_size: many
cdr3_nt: TGTGCCAGCGGGGGTCGGGAAGCGATGGACACTGAAGCTTTCTTT
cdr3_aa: CASGGREAMDTEAFF

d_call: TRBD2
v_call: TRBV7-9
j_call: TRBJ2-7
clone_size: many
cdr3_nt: TGTGCCAGCAGCTTAAGACTAGCGGGAGTAGGAAGCGAGCAGTACTTC
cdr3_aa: CASSLRLAGVGSEQYF

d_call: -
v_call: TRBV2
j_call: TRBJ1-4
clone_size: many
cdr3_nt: TGTGCCAGCAGGACCCGGGACAAGGACTCTGCAACTAATGAAAAACTGTTTTTT
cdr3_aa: CASRTRDKDSATNEKLFF

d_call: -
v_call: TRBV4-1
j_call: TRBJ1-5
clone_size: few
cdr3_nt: TGCGCCAGCAGCCGCGGGACGGACAATCAGCCCCAGCATTTT
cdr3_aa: CASSRGTDNQPQHF

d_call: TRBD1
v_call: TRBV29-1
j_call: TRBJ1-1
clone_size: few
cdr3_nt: TGCAGCGTTGAAAGCCCGACAGGGGGGCCGGGGGCTTTCTTT
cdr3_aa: CSVESPTGGPGAFF

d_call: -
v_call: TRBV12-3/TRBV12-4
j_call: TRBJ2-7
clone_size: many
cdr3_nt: TGTGCCAGCGGCGGTCGTGCCGAGCAGTACTTC
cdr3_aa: CASGGRAEQYF

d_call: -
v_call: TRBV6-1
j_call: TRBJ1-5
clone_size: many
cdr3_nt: TGTGCCAGCAGTGTGAGGGGCCTCAATCAGCCCCAGCATTTT
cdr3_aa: CASSVRGLNQPQHF

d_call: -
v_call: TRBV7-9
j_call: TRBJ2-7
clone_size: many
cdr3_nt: TGTGCCAGCGGGACTTCAAACGAGCAGTACTTC
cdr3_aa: CASGTSNEQYF